This TCR beta chain was recovered during a study of shared T cell receptors in the human thymus. The germline V and J ends were trimmed by 2 bases and 6 bases, with 17 bases remaining between them. Germline V gene data show CDR1 as MNHNS and CDR2 as SASEGT. CDR3 size: 16 residues. Using immunoSEQ multiplex PCR, the repertoire was profiled, and TCRdb retains in-frame clones only, with some absent. The sample shows roughly 560,000 clones, about 80% of them seen only once. The same sample was also studied in work on human thymus T cells. From that study: Thymic material originated from resections removed in the course of corrective heart surgery. Related work found strong thymic repertoire overlap between unrelated individuals.

The sequence came from a boy under two years old with a congenital heart defect. Sequenced sample: thymocytes. The chain couples TRBV6-1 to TRBJ1-5, with D unclear. CDR3 sequence reads: CASSETTSGRSQPQHF. Here the CDR3 DNA reads TGTGCCAGCAGTGAAACAACTTCGGGTCGAAGTCAGCCCCAGCATTTT.